The following is a T cell receptor (beta chain) sequence with its context. Germline CDR1 reads MDHEN; CDR2 reads SYDVKM. The V end was cut by 4 bases, the J end by 3 bases, with 10 bases between. The CDR3 covers 13 residues. The sample is drawn from a study of control samples from healthy donors and cancer patients. Data came from immunoSEQ multiplex PCR; TCRdb stores just in-frame clones and leaves some out. The repertoire holds 75,000 or so clones, with roughly 89% as singletons. J is TRBJ2-7 and V is TRBV28; possible D gene TRBD1, 5 bases. The clonotype comes from a man aged 60 to 75 with colorectal cancer. The sample consisted of PBMCs. This chain's CDR3 is CASSSGSGYEQYF. CDR3 in DNA: TGTGCCAGCAGTTCAGGGTCCGGCTACGAGCAGTACTTC.